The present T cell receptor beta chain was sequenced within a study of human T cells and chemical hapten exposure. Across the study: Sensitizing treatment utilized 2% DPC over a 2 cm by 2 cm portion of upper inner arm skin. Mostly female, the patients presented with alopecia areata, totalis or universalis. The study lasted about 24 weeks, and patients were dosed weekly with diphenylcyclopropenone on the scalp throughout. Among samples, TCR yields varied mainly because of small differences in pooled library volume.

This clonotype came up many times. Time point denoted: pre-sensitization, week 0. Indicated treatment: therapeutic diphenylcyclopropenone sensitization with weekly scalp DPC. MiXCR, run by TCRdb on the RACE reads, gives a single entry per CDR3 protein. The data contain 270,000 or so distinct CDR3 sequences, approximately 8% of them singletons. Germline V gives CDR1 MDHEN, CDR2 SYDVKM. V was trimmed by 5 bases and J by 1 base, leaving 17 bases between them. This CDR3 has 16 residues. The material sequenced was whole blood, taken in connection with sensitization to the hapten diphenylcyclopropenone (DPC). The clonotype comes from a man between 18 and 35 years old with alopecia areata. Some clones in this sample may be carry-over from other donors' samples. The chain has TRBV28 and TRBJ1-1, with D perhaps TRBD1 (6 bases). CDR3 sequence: CASSPRGGRPNTEAFF. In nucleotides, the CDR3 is TGTGCCAGCAGTCCACGTGGGGGCAGACCGAACACTGAAGCTTTCTTT.